Listed below are T cell receptor beta chains from one sample, sequenced in a study of blood T cell repertoires in COVID-19. Sequencing used immunoSEQ multiplex PCR; TCRdb keeps in-frame clones, though not all of them. The profile shows 90,000 to 120,000 clones, approximately 91% of them singletons. The source material was peripheral blood. These receptors all stem from a human donor in a cohort sampled during active COVID-19. Each CDR3 is given with its conserved first and last residue. D genes are given only for firm matches. Rows may omit the clone size; those that give it use once, few, many or a size class.

-	TRBD1	TRBV19	TRBJ1-5	TGTGCCAGTACCCCCTGGTTAGGGGGCCCCAATCAGCCCCAGCATTTT	CASTPWLGGPNQPQHF
once	TRBD2	TRBV5-1	TRBJ2-2	TGCGCCAGCAGCTTGTTAGCGGGGGGGAACACCGGGGAGCTGTTTTTT	CASSLLAGGNTGELFF
once	-	TRBV5-1	TRBJ2-7	TGCGCCAGCCATGGACACGCATCCTACGAGCAGTACTTC	CASHGHASYEQYF
-	TRBD2	TRBV2	TRBJ2-5	TGTGCCAGCAGTTCCCCGGGACTAGCGGGAGGTGGGAGTCAAGAGACCCAGTACTTC	CASSSPGLAGGGSQETQYF
once	TRBD2	TRBV25-1	TRBJ2-3	TGTGCCAGCAGACCCGCGGGGACTAGCGGGGCGAGCACAGATACGCAGTATTTT	CASRPAGTSGASTDTQYF
-	TRBD1	TRBV7-9	TRBJ1-4	TGTGCCAGCCGGGGGGACAGGGACCTTAATGAAAAACTGTTTTTT	CASRGDRDLNEKLFF
-	TRBD2	TRBV28	TRBJ2-7	TGTGCCAGCAGTTTCCCCCTCGGGACTAGCGGGGGCCTAACCTACGAGCAGTACTTC	CASSFPLGTSGGLTYEQYF
-	-	TRBV21-1	TRBJ2-5	TGTGCCAGCAGCAATTCGTATCGTGAGGGGACAGGGTGGCTCCAGTACTTC	CASSNSYREGTGWLQYF
-	-	TRBV28	TRBJ1-2	TGTGCCAGCTGGACAACGGGACAACTTAACTATGGCTACACCTTC	CASWTTGQLNYGYTF
-	-	TRBV15	TRBJ1-1	TGTGCCACCAGATCGACAGGAACGGACACTGAAGCTTTCTTT	CATRSTGTDTEAFF
-	-	TRBV5-6	TRBJ1-2	TGTGCCAGCAGCCTTTCATATCCGGCTAACTATGGCTACACCTTC	CASSLSYPANYGYTF
-	-	TRBV2	TRBJ1-1	TGTGCCAGCAGTGCAGCGGTGAGGGACACTGAAGCTTTCTTT	CASSAAVRDTEAFF
-	TRBD2	TRBV28	TRBJ2-4	TGTGCCAGCAGTTTTGGTGCGGGGGGAGCCAAAAACATTCAGTACTTC	CASSFGAGGAKNIQYF
once	TRBD1	TRBV7-6	TRBJ2-1	TGTGCCAGCAGCCCTGGGGGACAGGGGATCAATGAGCAGTTCTTC	CASSPGGQGINEQFF
-	TRBD2	TRBV13	TRBJ2-1	TGTGCCAGCAGCTTAGGTCAGCGGGGGGTTTACAATGAGCAGTTCTTC	CASSLGQRGVYNEQFF
once	TRBD2	TRBV4-2	TRBJ2-1	TGTGCCAGCAGCCCTCAACCTCGGACTAGCGGGGGCGCCTTGGATGAGCAGTTCTTC	CASSPQPRTSGGALDEQFF
-	TRBD1	TRBV4-1	TRBJ1-1	TGCGCCAGCAGCCAACCGGGACAGGGCACTGAAGCTTTCTTT	CASSQPGQGTEAFF